This T cell receptor beta chain originates from a study of shared clonotypes between healthy human individuals (dated by TCRdb to 2019 to 2021). Context from the whole study: A few men and two women, aged 18 to 49 years, made up the cohort. To estimate repertoire size and how much clonotypes are shared between individuals, the study performed deep sequencing of blood TCR repertoires from a handful of healthy adults. For each donor, CD4 naive and CD4 memory were each given three plates, CD8 naive was given two plates, and CD8 memory was given one plate. Different laboratories and diverse techniques were used to prepare libraries and sequence TCR repertoires, to increase sequencing depth and limit assay-specific biases. Between about 0.8 and 8.9 billion PBMCs per donor were obtained by leukapheresis. Findings and caveats that apply to the study as a whole: Even with the large sequencing depth, rarefaction of the sorted-subset datasets indicated that sequencing was incomplete. Sharing across several donors was observed for around 5% of naive CD4, under 4% of naive CD8, around 2.5% of memory CD4, and about 0.38% of memory CD8 clonotypes. Compared with non-shared clonotypes, the clonotypes found in all four sorted-subset donors had higher generation probabilities. Pairwise subsampling indicated that sequencing depth was expected to affect the degree of clonotype sharing among donors. Sampling was limited to blood, and TCR repertoires in tissue likely differ from TCR repertoires in blood. Estimated clonotype richness was generally larger for naive than for memory subsets. The genetic and exposure-history diversity represented was limited by the small number of donors.

Taken from the germline V gene, the CDR1 and CDR2 loops are MDHEN and SYDVKM. The CDR3 spans 14 residues, from the cysteine through the phenylalanine. Only CDR3 DNA is held: 42 bases, read in frame from base 1. V is shortened by 8 bases, J by 5 bases, and the region joining them spans 15 bases. A remark on this clone: There is no known antigen for this receptor. It has no much larger one-base neighbor in the sample; base qualities were not kept.

Using the deep immunoSEQ assay, multiplex PCR amplified TCR CDR3 regions from genomic DNA. For each cell subset, the extracted genomic DNA was distributed evenly across all wells of several immunoSEQ 96-well plates, and each plate served as one replicate. For sorted subsets, about 200 ng genomic DNA, equal to about 30,000 T cell genomes, was loaded into each replicate PCR. The purified libraries were quantified using a Qubit 3.0 fluorometer, sized with a Bioanalyzer 2100, and then quantified again using the KAPA Library Quantification kit. Every immunoSEQ 96-well plate was sequenced on a separate single-read 150-cycle Illumina NextSeq 550 flow cell. As for how the authors treated the data: Because the immunoSEQ output held only junctional sequences and lacked quality scores, the filtering could not match the filtering applied to full-length reads. Sequences were annotated with PyIR, a Python wrapper for IgBLAST v1.9, using IMGT germline references to assign V/J genes and CDR3. Reads with weak V/J assignments (E-value above 1e-6), missing CDR3, stop codons, out-of-frame junctions, or ambiguous translated residues were removed. A V3J clonotype was defined by an identical inferred V gene, J gene, and CDR3 amino acid sequence. Percentage overlap between repertoires was computed as shared unique clonotypes divided by the size of the smaller repertoire. RTK rarefaction, the Chao1 estimator, and Recon v2.1 estimates of unobserved clonotypes were used to assess repertoire richness. OLGA was used to compute generation probabilities for all TCRbeta clonotypes that the gDNA method yielded from a few donors. In its TCRdb copy, this immuneACCESS table keeps in-frame sequences only and misses some clones. Where compared with another copy, unresolved V genes explain less than half of these, and the others have no known cause. The DNA was the basis for D and trimming; V, J and clone size are from that table. This sample is represented by about 2.2 million clones; 93% of them were singletons. The biggest ten clones account for approximately 1.7% of the sample.

CD8 naive samples consisted of CD45RO-negative cells that were positively selected for CCR7, yielding a CD45RA+CCR7+ population without TemRA cells. Donors were healthy HIV-negative adults with no recently reported acute infections or vaccinations. Every donor was a Caucasian adult living in Nashville, Tennessee, USA. Blood was collected by leukapheresis, and PBMCs were isolated by Ficoll-Histopaque density gradient centrifugation and then cryopreserved in liquid nitrogen vapor phase. Purity and quantity of every magnetically sorted T cell population were checked by analytical flow cytometry. Each sorted fraction had its genomic DNA isolated and then quantified by UV absorbance on a Nanodrop 2000c.

The TCR originated in a man younger than 30 in good health. Some clones in this sample may be carry-over from other donors' samples. What was sequenced was naive CD8+ T cells from PBMCs. The sample's cell subset or site label, decoded: CD45RA+CCR7+. The rearranged chain carries TRBV28 and TRBJ2-2, with TRBD1 as a weak D call on 6 bases. The CDR3 reads CASQTRTETGELFF. In nucleotide form, the sequence is TGTGCCAGCCAAACAAGGACAGAAACCGGGGAGCTGTTTTTT.